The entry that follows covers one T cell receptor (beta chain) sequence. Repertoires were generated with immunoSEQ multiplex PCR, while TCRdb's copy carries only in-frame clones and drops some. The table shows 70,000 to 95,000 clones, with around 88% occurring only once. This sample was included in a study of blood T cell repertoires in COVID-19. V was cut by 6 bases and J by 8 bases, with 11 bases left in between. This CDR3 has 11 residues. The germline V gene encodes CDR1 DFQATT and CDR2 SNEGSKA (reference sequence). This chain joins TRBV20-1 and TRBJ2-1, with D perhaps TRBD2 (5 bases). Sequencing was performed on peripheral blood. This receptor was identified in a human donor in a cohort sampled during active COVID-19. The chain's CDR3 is CSAEREHEQFF. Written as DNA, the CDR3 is TGCAGTGCCGAGAGGGAGCATGAGCAGTTCTTC.